This T cell receptor beta chain was captured in a study of regulatory T cells in long-lasting Graves disease. HTBI primers from iRepertoire and Arm-PCR of CDR3 regions yielded the TCR beta libraries. TCRdb called the multiplex PCR reads again in MiXCR, with one record for every CDR3 protein. The table includes around 360,000 distinct CDR3 sequences, around 15% detected once. CDR3 length: 13 amino acids. CDR1 SNHLY and CDR2 FYNNEI come from the germline V gene. Points on this clonotype: A much larger clone differs by one base, so this may be a read error.

Time point denoted: newly diagnosed GD, antithyroid drugs for less than 3 months. PBMC RNA served as the TCR library source. The same sample was also used in a study of T cells in Graves' hyperthyroidism and ophthalmopathy. That report adds: Over 18 months, lack of ophthalmopathy progression marked Graves' hyperthyroidism as stable. Ophthalmopathy onset followed model prediction by a median approximately 5.9 months.

The chain joins TRBV2 to TRBJ2-1; TRBD1 aligns across 7 bases. The input for sequencing was peripheral blood mononuclear cells (PBMCs), taken at new diagnosis, from a patient treated with antithyroid drugs. The receptor was derived from a woman between 18 and 29 years old with Graves disease. The CDR3 bases are TGTGCCAGCAGTCAGGGGGTATACAGTGAGCAGTTCTTC. It codes for CASSQGVYSEQFF.